Included here is one T cell receptor beta chain sequence, with context. What it binds is not known. The sample belongs to a study of vaccination and CD4 T cells after COVID-19. Study background: In culture, cells were exposed to overlapping spike peptides from SARS-CoV-2, HCoV-NL63, HCoV-OC43 and HCoV-229E. The control cultures got either a CEFX pool, an HIV-1 Nef pool, or no peptide at all.

Treatment noted: roughly 11-day PBMC culture with coronavirus spike peptide pools or control peptides (ViraFEST assay). Unexposed donor CD4+ T cells predated the COVID-19 pandemic, collected 2011-2018. Cells permitting, SARS-CoV-2 S/N served as probes for unexposed-donor CD4+ T cells, and four cold-coronavirus spikes did too. Sequencing of the DNA from cultured CD4+ T cells was carried out with the Oncomine TCR Beta short-read assay. A single record per CDR3 protein comes from TCRdb applying MiXCR to the PCR reads. The repertoire holds roughly 8,100 distinct CDR3 sequences, with 35% to 55% as singletons. With 4 bases clipped from V and 7 bases from J, the junction kept 2 bases outside the gene matches. The CDR3 is made up of 12 amino acids. In germline, CDR1 is DFQATT, CDR2 SNEGSKA (reference sequence).

Sequencing was done on a sample of CD4+ T cells from blood, cultured in vitro. The clonotype was recovered from a human donor in good health. This chain connects TRBV20-1 to TRBJ1-5; TRBD1 aligns across 9 bases. CDR3 loop: CSATDRGQPQHF. CDR3 DNA: TGCAGTGCTACCGACAGGGGGCAGCCCCAGCATTTT.